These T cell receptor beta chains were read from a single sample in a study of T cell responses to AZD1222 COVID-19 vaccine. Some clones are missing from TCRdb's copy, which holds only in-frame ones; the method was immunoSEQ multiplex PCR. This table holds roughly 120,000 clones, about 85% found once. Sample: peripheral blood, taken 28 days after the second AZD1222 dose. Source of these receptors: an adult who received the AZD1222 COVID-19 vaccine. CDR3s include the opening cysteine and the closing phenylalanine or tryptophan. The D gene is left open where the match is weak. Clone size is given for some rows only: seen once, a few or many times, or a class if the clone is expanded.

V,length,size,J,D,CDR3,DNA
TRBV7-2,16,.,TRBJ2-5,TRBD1,CASSLADRGGLETQYF,TGTGCCAGCAGCTTAGCCGACAGGGGGGGCTTAGAGACCCAGTACTTC
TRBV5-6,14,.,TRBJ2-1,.,CASSTGERYNEQFF,TGTGCCAGCAGCACGGGTGAGAGGTACAATGAGCAGTTCTTC
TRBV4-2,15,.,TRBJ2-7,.,CASSQDRRRTYEQYF,TGTGCCAGCAGCCAAGATCGTCGGCGGACCTACGAGCAGTACTTC
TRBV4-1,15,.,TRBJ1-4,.,CASRPLGRINEKLFF,TGCGCCAGCAGGCCTCTGGGGCGGATTAATGAAAAACTGTTTTTT
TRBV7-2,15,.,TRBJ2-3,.,CASSPPGSSTDTQYF,TGTGCCAGCAGCCCCCCAGGGTCCAGCACAGATACGCAGTATTTT
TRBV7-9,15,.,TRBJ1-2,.,CASSLASRRRYGYTF,TGTGCCAGCAGCTTAGCGTCGAGACGGCGATATGGCTACACCTTC
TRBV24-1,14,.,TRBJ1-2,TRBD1,CATSKTGSQGGYTF,TGTGCCACCAGTAAGACAGGGTCTCAGGGTGGCTACACCTTC
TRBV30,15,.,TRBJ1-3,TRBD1,CAWSVSGQGKNTIYF,TGTGCCTGGAGTGTATCCGGACAGGGGAAGAACACCATATATTTT
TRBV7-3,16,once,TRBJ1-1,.,CASSLTGGRMATEAFF,TGTGCCAGCAGCTTAACGGGGGGTAGGATGGCCACTGAAGCTTTCTTT
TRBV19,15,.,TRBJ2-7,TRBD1,CASSTPGTGSYEQYF,TGTGCCAGTAGTACCCCCGGGACAGGGAGTTACGAGCAGTACTTC
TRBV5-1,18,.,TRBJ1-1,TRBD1,CASSLSKDRVGSNTEAFF,TGCGCCAGCAGCTTGTCTAAGGACAGGGTTGGGTCGAACACTGAAGCTTTCTTT
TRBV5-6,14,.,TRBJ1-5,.,CASSLQGTAQPQHF,TGTGCCAGCAGCTTACAGGGAACAGCTCAGCCCCAGCATTTT
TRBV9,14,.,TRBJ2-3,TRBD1,CASSLGTGFDTQYF,TGTGCCAGCAGCTTAGGGACAGGGTTTGATACGCAGTATTTT
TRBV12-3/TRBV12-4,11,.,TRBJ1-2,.,CATTSNYGYTF,TGTGCCACGACAAGTAACTATGGCTACACCTTC
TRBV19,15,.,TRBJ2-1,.,CASSIRTSGTNEQFF,TGTGCCAGTAGTATTCGCACGAGCGGGACAAATGAGCAGTTCTTC
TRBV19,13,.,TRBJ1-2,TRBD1,CASFGQGARGYTF,TGTGCCAGTTTCGGACAGGGGGCACGTGGCTACACCTTC
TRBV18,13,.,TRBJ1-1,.,CASSSGQNTEAFF,TGTGCCAGCTCTTCCGGACAGAACACTGAAGCTTTCTTT
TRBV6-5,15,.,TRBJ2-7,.,CASSFIRDGDDEQYF,TGTGCCAGCAGTTTTATCCGGGACGGTGACGACGAGCAGTACTTC
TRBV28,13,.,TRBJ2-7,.,CASSLGGWGEQYF,TGTGCCAGCAGTTTAGGGGGGTGGGGAGAGCAGTACTTC
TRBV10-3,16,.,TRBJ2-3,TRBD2,CAISDASGGATDTQYF,TGTGCCATCAGTGACGCTAGCGGGGGGGCCACAGATACGCAGTATTTT
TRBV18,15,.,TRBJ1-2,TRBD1,CASSPFGTGDDGYTF,TGTGCCAGCTCACCATTCGGGACAGGGGACGATGGCTACACCTTC
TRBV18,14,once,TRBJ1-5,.,CASSETGGPQPQHF,TGTGCCAGCTCAGAAACGGGGGGTCCTCAGCCCCAGCATTTT
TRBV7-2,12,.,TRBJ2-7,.,CASSLIGREQYF,TGTGCCAGCAGCTTAATAGGGCGCGAGCAGTACTTC
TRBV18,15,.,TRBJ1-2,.,CASSPEAGANYGYTF,TGTGCCAGCTCACCAGAGGCAGGGGCCAACTATGGCTACACCTTC
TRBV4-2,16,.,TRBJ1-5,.,CASSQDTRNSNQPQHF,TGTGCCAGCAGCCAAGATACCAGAAATAGCAATCAGCCCCAGCATTTT
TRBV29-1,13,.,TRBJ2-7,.,CSVPGTASYEQYF,TGCAGCGTCCCTGGGACGGCCTCCTACGAGCAGTACTTC
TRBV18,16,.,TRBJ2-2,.,CASSPLGGQSTGELFF,TGTGCCAGCTCACCACTCGGGGGACAAAGTACCGGGGAGCTGTTTTTT
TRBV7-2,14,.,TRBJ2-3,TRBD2,CASLFGGSTDTQYF,TGTGCCTCCCTTTTCGGGGGGAGCACAGATACGCAGTATTTT
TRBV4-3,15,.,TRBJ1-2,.,CASSQVSHGAYGYTF,TGCGCCAGCAGCCAAGTGTCCCATGGGGCGTATGGCTACACCTTC
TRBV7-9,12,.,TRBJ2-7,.,CASSLGSYEQYF,TGTGCCAGCAGCTTAGGTTCTTACGAGCAGTACTTC
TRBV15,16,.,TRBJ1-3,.,CATSRGGRGVGNTIYF,TGTGCCACCAGCAGAGGTGGCAGGGGAGTTGGAAACACCATATATTTT
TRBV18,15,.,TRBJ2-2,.,CASSPWDGGTGELFF,TGTGCCAGCTCACCCTGGGACGGAGGGACCGGGGAGCTGTTTTTT
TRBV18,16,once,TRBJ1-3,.,CASSPRLTAPGNTIYF,TGTGCCAGCTCACCAAGGCTGACAGCCCCTGGAAACACCATATATTTT
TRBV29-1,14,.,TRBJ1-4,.,CSVELQDRNEKLFF,TGCAGCGTTGAACTCCAGGACAGAAATGAAAAACTGTTTTTT
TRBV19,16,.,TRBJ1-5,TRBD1,CASTKDRGRRNQPQHF,TGTGCCAGTACCAAGGACAGGGGGCGTAGAAATCAGCCCCAGCATTTT
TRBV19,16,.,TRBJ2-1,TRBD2,CASRPPGRGSYNEQFF,TGTGCCAGTAGACCTCCCGGGCGGGGGTCATACAATGAGCAGTTCTTC
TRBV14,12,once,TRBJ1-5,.,CASSRPHGPQHF,TGTGCCAGCAGCCGCCCCCATGGGCCCCAGCATTTT
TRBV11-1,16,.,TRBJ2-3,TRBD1,CASRQLGTGGTDTQYF,TGTGCCAGCCGACAGCTGGGGACAGGGGGCACAGATACGCAGTATTTT
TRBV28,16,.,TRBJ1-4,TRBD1,CASSLWGTETNEKLFF,TGTGCCAGCAGTTTATGGGGGACAGAAACTAATGAAAAACTGTTTTTT
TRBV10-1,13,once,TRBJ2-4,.,CASTLDRQNIQYF,TGCGCCAGCACCTTGGACAGACAAAACATTCAGTACTTC
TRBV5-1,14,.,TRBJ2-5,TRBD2,CASNGLAGEETQYF,TGCGCCAGCAATGGACTAGCGGGGGAAGAGACCCAGTACTTC
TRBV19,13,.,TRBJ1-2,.,CASSILGFYGYTF,TGTGCCAGTAGTATATTGGGGTTCTATGGCTACACCTTC
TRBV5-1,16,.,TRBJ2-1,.,CASSLNADVTYNEQFF,TGCGCCAGCAGCTTGAACGCCGACGTAACCTACAATGAGCAGTTCTTC
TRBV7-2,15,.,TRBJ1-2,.,CASSLEGYVRNGYTF,TGTGCCAGCAGCTTAGAGGGGTATGTTAGGAATGGCTACACCTTC
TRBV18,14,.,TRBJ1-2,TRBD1,CASSQDRGLGGYTF,TGTGCCAGCTCACAAGACAGGGGGCTTGGCGGCTACACCTTC
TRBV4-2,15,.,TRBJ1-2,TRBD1,CASSQEGTANYGYTF,TGTGCCAGCAGCCAAGAAGGGACAGCGAACTATGGCTACACCTTC
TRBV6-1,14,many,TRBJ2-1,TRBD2,CASSEGGGVGEQFF,TGTGCCAGCAGTGAAGGGGGAGGGGTAGGTGAGCAGTTCTTC
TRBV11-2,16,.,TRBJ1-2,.,CASSLDGQAVNYGYTF,TGTGCCAGCAGCTTAGATGGTCAGGCGGTTAACTATGGCTACACCTTC
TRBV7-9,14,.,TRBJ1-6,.,CASSLDSHGSPLHF,TGTGCCAGCAGCCTTGACAGTCACGGTTCACCCCTCCACTTT
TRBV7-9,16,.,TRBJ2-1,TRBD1,CASSLPGQGGINEQFF,TGTGCCAGCAGCCTCCCGGGACAGGGGGGGATTAATGAGCAGTTCTTC
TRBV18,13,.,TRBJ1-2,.,CASSPKDLYGYTF,TGTGCCAGCTCACCTAAGGACCTCTATGGCTACACCTTC
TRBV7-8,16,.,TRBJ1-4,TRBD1,CASSSSSGQGFEKLFF,TGTGCCAGCAGCTCCAGCTCCGGACAGGGGTTTGAAAAACTGTTTTTT
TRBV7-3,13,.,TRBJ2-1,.,CASSLFAATEQFF,TGTGCCAGCAGCTTATTTGCGGCCACTGAGCAGTTCTTC
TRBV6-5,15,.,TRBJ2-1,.,CASSSIQDSYNEQFF,TGTGCCAGCAGTTCAATACAAGATTCCTACAATGAGCAGTTCTTC
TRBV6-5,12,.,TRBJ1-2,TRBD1,CASRNRGGGYTF,TGTGCCAGCAGGAACAGGGGAGGAGGCTACACCTTC
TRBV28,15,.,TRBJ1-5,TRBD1,CASRTGGAGNQPQHF,TGTGCCAGCAGAACAGGGGGGGCCGGCAATCAGCCCCAGCATTTT
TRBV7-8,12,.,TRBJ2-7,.,CASSPPSYEQYF,TGTGCCAGCAGCCCACCCTCCTACGAGCAGTACTTC